This T cell receptor beta chain appears in the sequencing data of a study of regulatory T cells in long-lasting Graves disease. Time point defined: newly diagnosed GD, antithyroid drugs for less than 3 months. Researchers made the TCR library from RNA that was extracted from PBMCs. To make TCR beta libraries, researchers used iRepertoire HTBI primers and Arm-PCR of CDR3 regions. TCRdb fed the multiplex PCR reads into MiXCR, producing one record per CDR3 protein. The sample includes 350,000 to 500,000 distinct CDR3 sequences, 16% seen only once; the top ten take 9.5% to 12%. The V end was cut by 2 bases, the J end by 1 base, with 7 bases between. CDR1 is PRHDT and CDR2 is FYEKMQ in the germline V gene (reference sequence). The CDR3 contains 14 residues. This sample was also put to use in a study of T cells in Graves' hyperthyroidism and ophthalmopathy.

The V and J genes are TRBV13 and TRBJ2-3; D not resolved. Sample: peripheral blood mononuclear cells (PBMCs), taken at new diagnosis, from a patient treated with antithyroid drugs. The receptor was derived from a woman aged 25 to 39 with Graves disease. The CDR3 nucleotides read TGTGCCAGCAGCTTATTTGCTCGCACAGATACGCAGTATTTT. Translated, it gives CASSLFARTDTQYF. The variable domain in full, with the rest retrieved from reference TRBV13 and TRBJ2-3, is AAGVIQSPRHLIKEKRETATLKCYPIPRHDTVYWYQQGPGQDPQFLISFYEKMQSDKGSIPDRFSAQQFSDYHSELNMSSLELGDSALYFCASSLFARTDTQYFGPGTRLTVL.